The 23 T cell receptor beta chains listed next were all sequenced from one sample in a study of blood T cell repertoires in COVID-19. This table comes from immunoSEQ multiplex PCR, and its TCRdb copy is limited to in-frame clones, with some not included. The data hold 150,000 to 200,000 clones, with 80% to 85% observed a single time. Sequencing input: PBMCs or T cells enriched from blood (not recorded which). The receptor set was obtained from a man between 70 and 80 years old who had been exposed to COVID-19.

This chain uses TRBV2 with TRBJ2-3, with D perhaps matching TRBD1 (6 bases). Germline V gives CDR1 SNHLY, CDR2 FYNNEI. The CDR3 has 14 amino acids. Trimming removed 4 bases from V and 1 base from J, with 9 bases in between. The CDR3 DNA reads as TGTGCCAGCAGTGTGGGGGCCCGCACAGATACGCAGTATTTT. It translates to CASSVGARTDTQYF.

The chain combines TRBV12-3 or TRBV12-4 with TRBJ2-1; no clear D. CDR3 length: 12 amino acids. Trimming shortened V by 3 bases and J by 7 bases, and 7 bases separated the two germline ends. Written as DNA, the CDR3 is TGTGCCAGCAGTTTCGTGTATAATGAGCAGTTCTTC. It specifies CASSFVYNEQFF.

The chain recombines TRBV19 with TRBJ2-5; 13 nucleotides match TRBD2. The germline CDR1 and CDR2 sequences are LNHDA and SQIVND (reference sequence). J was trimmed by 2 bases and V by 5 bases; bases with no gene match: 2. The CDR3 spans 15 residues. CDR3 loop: CASSAGLAGQETQYF. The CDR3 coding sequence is TGTGCCAGTAGTGCGGGACTAGCGGGGCAAGAGACCCAGTACTTC.

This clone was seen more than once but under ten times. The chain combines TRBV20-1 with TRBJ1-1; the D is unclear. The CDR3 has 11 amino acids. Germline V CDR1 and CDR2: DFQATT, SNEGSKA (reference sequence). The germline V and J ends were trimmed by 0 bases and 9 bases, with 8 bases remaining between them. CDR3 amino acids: CSARDHSQAFF. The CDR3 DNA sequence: TGCAGTGCTAGAGATCACTCCCAAGCTTTCTTT.

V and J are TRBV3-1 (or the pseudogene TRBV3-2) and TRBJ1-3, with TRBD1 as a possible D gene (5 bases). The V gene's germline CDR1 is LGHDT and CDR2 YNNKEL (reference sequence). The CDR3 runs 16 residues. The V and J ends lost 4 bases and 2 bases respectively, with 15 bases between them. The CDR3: CASSLPGVDAGNTIYF. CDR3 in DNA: TGTGCCAGCAGCCTTCCGGGGGTCGACGCTGGAAACACCATATATTTT.

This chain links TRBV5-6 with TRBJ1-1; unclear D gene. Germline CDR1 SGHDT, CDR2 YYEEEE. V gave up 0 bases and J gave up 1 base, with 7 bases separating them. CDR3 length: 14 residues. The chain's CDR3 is CASSLGGQNTEAFF. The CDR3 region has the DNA TGTGCCAGCAGCTTGGGTGGGCAGAACACTGAAGCTTTCTTT.

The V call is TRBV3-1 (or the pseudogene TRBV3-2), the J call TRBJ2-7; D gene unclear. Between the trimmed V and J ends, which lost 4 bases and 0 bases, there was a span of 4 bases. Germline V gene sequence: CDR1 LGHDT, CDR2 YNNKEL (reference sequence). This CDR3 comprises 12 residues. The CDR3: CASSLLSYEQYF. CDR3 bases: TGTGCCAGCAGCCTCCTCTCCTACGAGCAGTACTTC.

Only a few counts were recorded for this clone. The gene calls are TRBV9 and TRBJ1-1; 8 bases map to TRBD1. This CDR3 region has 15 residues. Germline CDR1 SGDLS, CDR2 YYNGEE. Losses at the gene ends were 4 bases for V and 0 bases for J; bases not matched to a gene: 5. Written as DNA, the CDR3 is TGTGCCAGCAGCCCGACAGGGGCGGTGAACACTGAAGCTTTCTTT. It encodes CASSPTGAVNTEAFF. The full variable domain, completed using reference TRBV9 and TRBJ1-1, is DSGVTQTPKHLITATGQRVTLRCSPRSGDLSVYWYQQSLDQGLQFLIQYYNGEERAKGNILERFSAQQFPDLHSELNLSSLELGDSALYFCASSPTGAVNTEAFFGQGTRLTVV.

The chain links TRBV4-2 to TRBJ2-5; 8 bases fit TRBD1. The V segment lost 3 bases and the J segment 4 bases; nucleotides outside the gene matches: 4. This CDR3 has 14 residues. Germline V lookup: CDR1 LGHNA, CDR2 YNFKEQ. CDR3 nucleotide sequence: TGTGCCAGCAGCCACCAGGGGGCGGGAGAGACCCAGTACTTC. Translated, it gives CASSHQGAGETQYF.

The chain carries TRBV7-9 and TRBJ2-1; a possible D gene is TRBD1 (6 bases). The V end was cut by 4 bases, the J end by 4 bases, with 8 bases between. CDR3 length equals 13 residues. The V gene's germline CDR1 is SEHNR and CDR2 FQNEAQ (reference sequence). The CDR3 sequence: CASSYGQYNEQFF. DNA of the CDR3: TGTGCCAGCAGCTATGGACAGTACAATGAGCAGTTCTTC.

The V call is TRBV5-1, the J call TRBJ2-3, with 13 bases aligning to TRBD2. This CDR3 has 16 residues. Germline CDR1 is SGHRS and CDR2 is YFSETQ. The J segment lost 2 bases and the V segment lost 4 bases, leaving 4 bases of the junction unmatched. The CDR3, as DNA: TGCGCCAGCAGCCCCGGGACTAGCGGGGTCACAGATACGCAGTATTTT. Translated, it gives CASSPGTSGVTDTQYF.

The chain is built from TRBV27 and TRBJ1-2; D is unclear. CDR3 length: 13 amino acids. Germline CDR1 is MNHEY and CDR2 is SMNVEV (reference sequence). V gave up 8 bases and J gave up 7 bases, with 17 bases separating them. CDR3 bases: TGTGCCAGCTCAAGTTTACAGTCTTTTGGCTACACCTTC. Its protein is CASSSLQSFGYTF.

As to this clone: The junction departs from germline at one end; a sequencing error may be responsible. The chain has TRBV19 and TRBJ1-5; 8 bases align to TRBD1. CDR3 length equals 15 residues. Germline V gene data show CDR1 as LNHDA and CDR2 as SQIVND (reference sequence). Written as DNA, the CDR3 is TGTGCCAGTAGTGTAGACAGGGGCCGCAATCAGCCCCAGCATTTT. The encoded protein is CASSVDRGRNQPQHF.

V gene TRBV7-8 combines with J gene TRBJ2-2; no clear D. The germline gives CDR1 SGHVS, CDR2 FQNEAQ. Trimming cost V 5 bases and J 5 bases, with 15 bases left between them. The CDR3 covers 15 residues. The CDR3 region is CASSPMRLLTGELFF. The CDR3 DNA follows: TGTGCCAGCAGCCCCATGCGCCTTCTGACCGGGGAGCTGTTTTTT.

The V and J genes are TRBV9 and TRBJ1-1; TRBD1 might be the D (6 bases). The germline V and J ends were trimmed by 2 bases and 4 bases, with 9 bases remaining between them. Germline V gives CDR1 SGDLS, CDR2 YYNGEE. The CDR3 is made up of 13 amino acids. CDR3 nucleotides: TGTGCCAGCAGCGTTACAGGGACCACTGAAGCTTTCTTT. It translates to CASSVTGTTEAFF.

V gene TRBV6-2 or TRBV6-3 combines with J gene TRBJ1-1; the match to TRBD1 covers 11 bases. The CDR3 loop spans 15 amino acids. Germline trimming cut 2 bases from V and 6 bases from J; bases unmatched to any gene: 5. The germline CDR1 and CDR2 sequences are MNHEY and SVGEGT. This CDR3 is CASSYGGTGGPEAFF. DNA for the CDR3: TGTGCCAGCAGTTACGGAGGGACAGGGGGGCCTGAAGCTTTCTTT.

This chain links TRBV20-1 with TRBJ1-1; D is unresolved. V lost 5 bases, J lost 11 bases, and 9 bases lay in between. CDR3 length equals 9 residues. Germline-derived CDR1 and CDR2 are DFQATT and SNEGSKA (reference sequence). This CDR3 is CSAQAGAFF. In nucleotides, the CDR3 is TGCAGTGCTCAGGCGGGGGCTTTCTTT.

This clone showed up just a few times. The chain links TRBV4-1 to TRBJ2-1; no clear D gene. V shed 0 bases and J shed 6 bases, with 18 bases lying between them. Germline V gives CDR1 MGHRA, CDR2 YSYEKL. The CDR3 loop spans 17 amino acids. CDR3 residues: CASSQDHDSLRFNEQFF. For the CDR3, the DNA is TGCGCCAGCAGCCAAGATCATGACTCGCTTAGGTTCAATGAGCAGTTCTTC.

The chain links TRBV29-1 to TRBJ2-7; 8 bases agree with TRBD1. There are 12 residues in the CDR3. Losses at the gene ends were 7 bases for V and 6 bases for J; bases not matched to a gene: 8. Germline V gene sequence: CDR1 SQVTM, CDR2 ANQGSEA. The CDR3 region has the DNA TGCAGCGCTACCCGAACAGGGGGCGAGCAGTACTTC. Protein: CSATRTGGEQYF.

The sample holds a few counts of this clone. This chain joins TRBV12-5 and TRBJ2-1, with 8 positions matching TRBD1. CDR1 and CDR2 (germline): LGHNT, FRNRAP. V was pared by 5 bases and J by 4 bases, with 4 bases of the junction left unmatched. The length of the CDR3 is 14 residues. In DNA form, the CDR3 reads TGTGCTAGTGGTCAGGGGGCGGAATACAATGAGCAGTTCTTC. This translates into CASGQGAEYNEQFF.

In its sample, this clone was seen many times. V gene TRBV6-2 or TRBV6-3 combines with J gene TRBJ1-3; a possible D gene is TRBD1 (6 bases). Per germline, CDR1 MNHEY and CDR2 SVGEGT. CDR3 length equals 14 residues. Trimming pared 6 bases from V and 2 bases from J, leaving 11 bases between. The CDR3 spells CASSEQGAGNTIYF. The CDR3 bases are TGTGCCAGCAGCGAACAGGGAGCTGGAAACACCATATATTTT.

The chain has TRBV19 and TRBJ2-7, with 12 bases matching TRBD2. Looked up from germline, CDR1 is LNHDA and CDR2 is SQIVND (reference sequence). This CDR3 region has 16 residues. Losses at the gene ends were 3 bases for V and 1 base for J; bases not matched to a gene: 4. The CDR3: CASSIPGTSGSYEQYF. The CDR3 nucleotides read TGTGCCAGTAGTATCCCCGGGACTAGCGGGTCCTACGAGCAGTACTTC.

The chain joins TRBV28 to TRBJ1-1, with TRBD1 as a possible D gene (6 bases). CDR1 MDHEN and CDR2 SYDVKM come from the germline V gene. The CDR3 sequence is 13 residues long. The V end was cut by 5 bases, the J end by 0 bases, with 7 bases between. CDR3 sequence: CASSGGMNTEAFF. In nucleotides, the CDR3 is TGTGCCAGCAGTGGGGGCATGAACACTGAAGCTTTCTTT. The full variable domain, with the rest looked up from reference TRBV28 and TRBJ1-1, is DVKVTQSSRYLVKRTGEKVFLECVQDMDHENMFWYRQDPGLGLRLIYFSYDVKMKEKGDIPEGYSVSREKKERFSLILESASTNQTSMYLCASSGGMNTEAFFGQGTRLTVV.